A single T cell receptor (beta chain) is shown here with its context. Original processing notes: Estimation of nucleated cell counts relied on the amplification of reference gene primers. TCRdb's table, derived via immunoSEQ multiplex PCR, lists solely in-frame clones and lacks some. That table supplies the V and J calls and clone size; D and trimming were determined from the DNA. The sample has about 140,000 clones, 85% seen once. CDR3 length: 16 amino acids. CDR1 SGHNT and CDR2 YYREEE come from the germline V gene (reference sequence). Trimming cost V 4 bases and J 4 bases; bases outside gene matches: 9. The data are from a study of blood T cell repertoires in COVID-19. Turning to the study itself: The United States, Italy and Spain supplied acute and convalescent COVID-19 samples.

The sample consisted of peripheral blood. The chain carries TRBV5-4 and TRBJ2-2; 8 bases match TRBD2. The sequence came from a man aged 50-60 years with acute or convalescent COVID-19. The CDR3 DNA follows: TGTGCCAGCAGCCCAAACGGGAGGGCCCGCACCGGGGAGCTGTTTTTT. It encodes CASSPNGRARTGELFF.